What follows are 32 T cell receptor beta chains derived from one specimen sequenced in a study of CD8+CD57+ T cells in acquired aplastic anemia. Patients chosen for sequencing had shown CD8+CD57+ cell expansion by flow cytometry. Profiling of TCR beta VDJ combinations and CDR3 sequences used genomic DNA as template. TCRdb called the reads again in MiXCR, with one record for every CDR3 protein. The sample lists approximately 130,000 distinct CDR3 sequences, about 43% seen once, with 2.6% in the top ten. Sequenced input: sorted CD4+, CD8+, or CD8+CD57+ T cells (not recorded which) from PBMCs. The receptors were gathered from a human donor with aplastic anemia.

The chain employs TRBV9 and TRBJ2-7; D gene unclear. Trimming took off 0 bases at V and 2 bases at J, with 9 bases between the two ends. Per the germline V gene, CDR1 is SGDLS and CDR2 is YYNGEE. The CDR3 sequence is 14 residues long. The CDR3 DNA reads as TGTGCCAGCAGCGTAGCTCCTGAGGCCTACGAGCAGTACTTC. This gives the protein CASSVAPEAYEQYF. Looking up the rest from reference TRBV9 and TRBJ2-7 gives the full variable domain: DSGVTQTPKHLITATGQRVTLRCSPRSGDLSVYWYQQSLDQGLQFLIQYYNGEERAKGNILERFSAQQFPDLHSELNLSSLELGDSALYFCASSVAPEAYEQYFGPGTRLTVT.

J is TRBJ1-2 and V is TRBV12-3 or TRBV12-4; D gene ambiguous. The V end was cut by 6 bases, the J end by 2 bases, with 13 bases between. The CDR3 is 14 residues long. DNA of the CDR3: TGTGCCAGCAGCTCCTCGACACTAAACTATGGCTACACCTTC. Amino acids: CASSSSTLNYGYTF.

This clonotype was recorded a few times. This chain uses TRBV18 with TRBJ1-4; tentatively, D is TRBD1 (5 bases). The CDR3 runs 12 residues. The germline V and J ends were trimmed by 3 bases and 8 bases, with 7 bases remaining between them. Germline CDR1 and CDR2: KGHSH and LQKENI. The CDR3: CASSPAGEKLFF. CDR3 nucleotides: TGTGCCAGCTCACCGGCAGGGGAAAAACTGTTTTTT.

The table lists this clonotype with many counts. The genes are TRBV20-1 and TRBJ1-4; tentatively, D is TRBD1 (5 bases). V lost 3 bases to trimming and J lost 11 bases, with 10 bases between them. The CDR3 consists of 11 residues. CDR1 and CDR2 from the germline V gene are DFQATT and SNEGSKA (reference sequence). The CDR3 sequence: CSARRGEKLFF. CDR3 sequence (DNA): TGCAGTGCTAGGAGAGGGGAGAAACTGTTTTTT.

Details on this clonotype: A much larger clone lies a single base off, so this may be a read error. This chain uses TRBV3-1 with TRBJ2-5; the D gene is possibly TRBD1 (5 bases). From germline, CDR1 is LGHDT and CDR2 YNNKEL (reference sequence). This CDR3 comprises 14 residues. The CDR3 loop reads CVSSQGAQIETQYF. CDR3 coding DNA: TGTGTCAGCAGCCAAGGGGCACAGATAGAGACCCAGTACTTC.

The chain employs TRBV7-2 and TRBJ2-7, with D perhaps matching TRBD2 (5 bases). Germline V CDR1 and CDR2: SGHTA, FQGNSA. Trimming stripped 7 bases from V and 5 bases from J, with 18 bases between. The CDR3 has 14 amino acids. CDR3 in amino acids: CASTLVVAGDEQYF. The CDR3 DNA reads TGTGCCAGCACCTTGGTGGTAGCCGGGGACGAGCAGTACTTC.

The rearrangement joins TRBV15 to TRBJ1-3, with D unclear. This CDR3 has 15 residues. The ends were cut back, 0 bases at V and 0 bases at J, with 6 bases in the middle. CDR1 LNHNV and CDR2 YYDKDF come from the germline V gene (reference sequence). This CDR3 is CATSRDHSSGNTIYF. CDR3 DNA sequence: TGTGCCACCAGCAGAGATCACAGCTCTGGAAACACCATATATTTT. The full variable domain, its missing parts supplied by reference TRBV15 and TRBJ1-3, is DAMVIQNPRYQVTQFGKPVTLSCSQTLNHNVMYWYQQKSSQAPKLLFHYYDKDFNNEADTPDNFQSRRPNTSFCFLDIRSPGLGDTAMYLCATSRDHSSGNTIYFGEGSWLTVV.

This clonotype showed up many times. The rearrangement links TRBV24-1 to TRBJ2-2; tentative D call: TRBD1 (6 bases). With 2 bases removed from V and 1 base from J, the gap between germline ends came to 19 bases. The CDR3 length is 19 residues. Germline-derived CDR1 and CDR2 are KGHDR and SFDVKD. The CDR3 loop is CATSDSGSGGRVNTGELFF. The DNA of the CDR3 is TGTGCCACCAGTGATTCAGGGAGTGGGGGCCGGGTGAACACCGGGGAGCTGTTTTTT.

The chain is built from TRBV25-1 and TRBJ1-1, with a weak D call TRBD1 (6 bases). V was cut by 5 bases and J by 7 bases, with 17 bases left in between. The CDR3 totals 14 residues. The germline CDR1 and CDR2 sequences are MGHDK and SYGVNS. The CDR3 DNA sequence: TGTGCCAGCAGTCTACAGGGCAAACCCATTGAAGCTTTCTTT. It translates to CASSLQGKPIEAFF.

This clonotype has ten or more counts. This chain uses TRBV20-1 with TRBJ1-5, with TRBD1 matching over 9 bases. Germline CDR1 and CDR2: DFQATT and SNEGSKA (reference sequence). The length of the CDR3 is 14 residues. The junction had 9 bases not matched to a gene; V was cut back by 6 bases and J by 6 bases. The CDR3 region is CSAPNRGLGQPQHF. The CDR3 DNA sequence: TGCAGTGCCCCGAACAGGGGGCTAGGTCAGCCCCAGCATTTT.

V gene TRBV7-3 combines with J gene TRBJ2-1; 7 bases agree with TRBD1. The germline gives CDR1 SGHTA, CDR2 FQGTGA. The junction had 13 bases not matched to a gene; V was cut back by 5 bases and J by 6 bases. This CDR3 has 16 amino acids. CDR3 protein: CASSVTSGTVSNEQFF. The CDR3 nucleotides are TGTGCCAGCAGCGTTACTTCCGGGACAGTCTCCAATGAGCAGTTCTTC.

As to this clonotype: One junction end does not reproduce the germline sequence, and a read error may be involved. V is TRBV7-2 and J is TRBJ2-7, with 7 bases aligning to TRBD2. This CDR3 is 16 amino acids long. CDR1 and CDR2 from the germline V gene are SGHTA and FQGNSA. The CDR3 region is CASSIAGHRISKEQYF. The CDR3 DNA is TGTGCCAGCAGCATAGCGGGCCACAGAATCTCGAAAGAGCAGTACTTC.

This rearrangement joins TRBV15 to TRBJ2-7; D unclear. The germline V gene encodes CDR1 LNHNV and CDR2 YYDKDF (reference sequence). V lost 3 bases to trimming and J lost 5 bases, with 8 bases between them. This CDR3 contains 12 residues. The CDR3 loop is CATSRGYNEQYF. The DNA of the CDR3 is TGTGCCACCAGCAGGGGGTACAACGAGCAGTACTTC.

The chain carries TRBV19 and TRBJ1-1; unclear D gene. V dropped 3 bases and J dropped 7 bases, with 12 bases sitting between them. The CDR3 loop spans 13 amino acids. Germline loops: CDR1 LNHDA, CDR2 SQIVND (reference sequence). The CDR3 region has the DNA TGTGCCAGTAGTATGGGGTCTCCTGGTGAAGCTTTCTTT. It is translated as CASSMGSPGEAFF.

This clonotype was picked up a small number of times. J is TRBJ2-4 and V is TRBV6-5; TRBD1 might be the D (7 bases). The germline gives CDR1 MNHEY, CDR2 SVGAGI. Trimming pared 4 bases from V and 7 bases from J, leaving 14 bases between. This CDR3 has 14 amino acids. As DNA, the CDR3 is TGTGCCAGCAGTTCCCAGGGGGGAATGAACATTCAGTACTTC. Its translation: CASSSQGGMNIQYF.

This chain connects TRBV6-1 to TRBJ2-1; D is tentatively TRBD1 or TRBD2 (6 bases each). Trimming stripped 5 bases from V and 8 bases from J, with 10 bases between. The CDR3 loop spans 12 amino acids. CDR1 MNHNS and CDR2 SASEGT come from the germline V gene. The CDR3 DNA reads TGTGCCAGCAGTCAAGGGGGGTATGAGCAGTTCTTC. Its protein product is CASSQGGYEQFF.

Worth noting for this clonotype: A read error may produce the germline difference seen at one junction end. J is TRBJ2-3 and V is TRBV7-2, with 11 bases that match TRBD2. The CDR3 is 15 amino acids. Germline CDR1 and CDR2: SGHTA and FQGNSA. CDR3 DNA: TGTGCCAGCACCCTAGCGGGAGGTGGCACAGATACGCAGTGTTTT. Translation gives CASTLAGGGTDTQCF.

This clonotype ranks as medium-sized. The V call is TRBV7-2, the J call TRBJ1-2; D call uncertain. V lost 2 bases to trimming and J lost 5 bases, with 9 bases between them. The CDR3 has 13 amino acids. Germline lookup yields CDR1 SGHTA and CDR2 FQGNSA. In DNA, the CDR3 is TGTGCCAGCAGCTTAACCGGGCGGTATGGCTACACCTTC. Protein: CASSLTGRYGYTF.

On this clonotype: Mismatch with germline at one junction end may stem from a read error. This chain links TRBV24-1 with TRBJ2-7, with D maybe TRBD1 (6 bases). The CDR3 is 14 residues long. The germline V gene encodes CDR1 KGHDR and CDR2 SFDVKD. The CDR3: CASRGPGISYKQYF. CDR3 DNA: TGTGCCAGCAGGGGACCAGGGATCTCCTACAAGCAGTACTTC.

The chain is built from TRBV2 and TRBJ2-1; possible D gene TRBD2, 6 bases. The CDR3 runs 14 residues. V was shortened by 6 bases and J by 12 bases, with 21 bases between the two germline ends. Per the germline V gene, CDR1 is SNHLY and CDR2 is FYNNEI. CDR3: CASRRDSIGDTQFF. CDR3 bases: TGTGCCAGCAGAAGGGACTCGATAGGAGATACGCAGTTCTTC.

This clonotype has more than one count but fewer than ten. Its ends do not fully match the called genes, so a read error is possible. V is TRBV5-6 and J is TRBJ1-2; D remains unclear. This CDR3 is built from 11 residues. CDR1 SGHDT and CDR2 YYEEEE come from the germline V gene. DNA of the CDR3: TGTGCCGGCAGGCGGGACTATGGCTACACCTTC. Protein sequence: CAGRRDYGYTF.

The V call is TRBV29-1, the J call TRBJ2-5; 9 bases fit TRBD1. Germline CDR1 reads SQVTM; CDR2 reads ANQGSEA. Trimming removed 8 bases from V and 4 bases from J; junction bases left unmatched: 8. The length of the CDR3 is 13 residues. Here the CDR3 DNA reads TGCAGCTTGGTTCAGACAGGGGGAGAGACCCAGTACTTC. The encoded protein is CSLVQTGGETQYF.

This clonotype has a handful of counts. A clone one base away is much larger, so this may be a read error. The chain links TRBV15 to TRBJ1-3; D is uncertain. The germline CDR1 and CDR2 sequences are LNHNV and YYDKDF (reference sequence). The CDR3 runs 15 residues. CDR3 coding DNA: TGTGCCACCAGCAGGGACGCCACCTCTGGAGACACCATATATTTT. Translation: CATSRDATSGDTIYF.

This clonotype was observed many times. Here the CDR3 reads CASSIASRGGYTF. DNA of the CDR3: TGTGCCAGTAGTATTGCTTCCCGAGGTGGCTACACCTTC. The gene calls are TRBV19 and TRBJ1-2; no clear D gene. Germline V gives CDR1 LNHDA, CDR2 SQIVND (reference sequence). The CDR3 sequence is 13 residues long. Trimming left V 3 bases short and J 7 bases short, with 12 bases between.

For this clonotype: A read error is possible here, since a much larger clone lies one base away. V and J are TRBV2 and TRBJ1-2; 9 positions match TRBD1. CDR1 SNHLY and CDR2 FYNNEI come from the germline V gene. Trimming at V came to 5 bases and at J to 12 bases, leaving 4 bases not matched to a gene. CDR3 length equals 11 residues. DNA for the CDR3: TGTGCCAGCAGTTCCACAGGGGGCCACACCTTC. Amino acid sequence: CASSSTGGHTF.

The rearrangement links TRBV6-5 to TRBJ1-2; the D gene is possibly TRBD1 (5 bases). Germline CDR1 is MNHEY and CDR2 is SVGAGI. The CDR3 extends over 14 amino acids. V was clipped by 2 bases and J by 7 bases, with 14 bases between them. CDR3: CASSYGSGLGGYTF. CDR3 in DNA: TGTGCCAGCAGTTACGGCTCAGGGCTTGGTGGCTACACCTTC.

V usage is TRBV19 and J usage is TRBJ1-1; possibly TRBD1 for D (6 bases). The germline V gene has CDR1 LNHDA and CDR2 SQIVND (reference sequence). This CDR3 comprises 11 residues. Trimming cost V 6 bases and J 10 bases, with 12 bases left between them. The CDR3 reads CASRGGLGAFF. CDR3 sequence (DNA): TGTGCCAGTAGGGGGGGGCTGGGAGCTTTCTTT.

This clonotype has at least ten counts. Here the CDR3 reads CASSVHFEEQYF. The DNA for the CDR3 is TGTGCCAGCAGCGTTCATTTCGAGGAGCAGTATTTT. The chain links TRBV9 to TRBJ2-3; D not certain. CDR1 is SGDLS, CDR2 YYNGEE, per germline. This CDR3 spans 12 amino acids. V was shortened by 2 bases and J by 11 bases, with 12 bases between the two germline ends.

For this clonotype: A junction boundary mismatches the germline segment, possibly from a read error. The chain carries TRBV6-5 and TRBJ1-2; D might be TRBD1 (6 bases). The CDR3 consists of 13 residues. Germline CDR1 reads MNHEY; CDR2 reads SVGAGI. CDR3 sequence: CASSDSDSYGYTF. CDR3 bases: TGTGCCAGCAGTGACTCGGACAGCTATGGCTACACCTTC.

This clonotype was seen many times. V usage is TRBV20-1 and J usage is TRBJ1-4, with D perhaps TRBD1 (5 bases). This CDR3 has 15 residues. Germline loops: CDR1 DFQATT, CDR2 SNEGSKA (reference sequence). The ends were cut back, 4 bases at V and 0 bases at J, with 12 bases in the middle. The CDR3 loop reads CSATSAGATNEKLFF. In DNA, the CDR3 is TGCAGTGCTACCTCCGCGGGGGCAACTAATGAAAAACTGTTTTTT.

Concerning this clonotype itself: A junction boundary mismatches the germline segment, possibly from a read error. The J gene is TRBJ2-7, the V gene TRBV7-8, with 12 bases aligning to TRBD1. Germline V gene lookup returns CDR1 SGHVS and CDR2 FQNEAQ. This CDR3 has 15 residues. The CDR3 region has the DNA TGTGTCAGCAGCTTACGGGACAGGGGGCCCTACGAGCAGTACTTC. Translated, it gives CVSSLRDRGPYEQYF.

In this sample, this clonotype turned up many times. The chain carries TRBV6-2 or TRBV6-3 and TRBJ2-5; 8 nucleotides agree with TRBD2. Losses at the gene ends were 2 bases for V and 2 bases for J; bases not matched to a gene: 7. In germline, CDR1 is MNHEY, CDR2 SVGEGT. This CDR3 spans 16 amino acids. The CDR3 loop is CASSYVRGGPQETQYF. The CDR3, as DNA: TGTGCCAGCAGTTACGTCCGCGGGGGGCCACAAGAGACCCAGTACTTC.